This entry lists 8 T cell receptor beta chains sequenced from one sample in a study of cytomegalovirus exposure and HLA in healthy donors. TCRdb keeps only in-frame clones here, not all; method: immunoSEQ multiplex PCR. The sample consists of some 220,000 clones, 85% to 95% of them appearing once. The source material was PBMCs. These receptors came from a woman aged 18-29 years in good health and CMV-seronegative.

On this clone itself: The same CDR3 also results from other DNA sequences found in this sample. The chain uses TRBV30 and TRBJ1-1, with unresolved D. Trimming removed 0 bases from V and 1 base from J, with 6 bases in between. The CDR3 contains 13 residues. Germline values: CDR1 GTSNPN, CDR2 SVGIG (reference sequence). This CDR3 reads CAWSVPGNTEAFF. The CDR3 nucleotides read TGTGCCTGGAGTGTACCGGGGAACACTGAAGCTTTCTTT. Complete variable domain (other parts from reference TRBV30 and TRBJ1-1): SQTIHQWPATLVQPVGSPLSLECTVEGTSNPNLYWYRQAAGRGLQLLFYSVGIGQISSEVPQNLSASRPQDRQFILSSKKLLLSDSGFYLCAWSVPGNTEAFFGQGTRLTVV.

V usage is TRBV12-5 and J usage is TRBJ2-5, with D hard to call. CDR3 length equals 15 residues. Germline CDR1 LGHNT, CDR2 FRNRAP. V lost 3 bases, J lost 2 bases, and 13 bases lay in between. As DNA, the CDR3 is TGTGCTAGTGGTTTCGGTGCCACCCGGCAAGAGACCCAGTACTTC. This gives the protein CASGFGATRQETQYF.

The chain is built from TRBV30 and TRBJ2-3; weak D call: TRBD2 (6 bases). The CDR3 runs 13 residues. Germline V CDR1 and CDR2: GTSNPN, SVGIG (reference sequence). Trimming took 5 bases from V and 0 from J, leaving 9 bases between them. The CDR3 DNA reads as TGTGCCTGGGGGGCGGGGAGCACAGATACGCAGTATTTT. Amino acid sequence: CAWGAGSTDTQYF.

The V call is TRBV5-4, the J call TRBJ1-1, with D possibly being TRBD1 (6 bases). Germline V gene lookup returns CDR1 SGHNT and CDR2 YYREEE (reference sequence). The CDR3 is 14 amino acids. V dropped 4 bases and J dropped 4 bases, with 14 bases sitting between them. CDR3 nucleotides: TGTGCCAGCAGCGCAAACAGGGCCCCCACTGAAGCTTTCTTT. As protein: CASSANRAPTEAFF.

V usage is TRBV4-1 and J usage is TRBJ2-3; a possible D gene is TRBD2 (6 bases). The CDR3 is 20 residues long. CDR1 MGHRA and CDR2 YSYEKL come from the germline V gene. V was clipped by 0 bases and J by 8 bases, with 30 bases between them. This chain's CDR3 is CASSQDFGTFRESSRVTQYF. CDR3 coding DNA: TGCGCCAGCAGCCAAGATTTCGGGACTTTTCGGGAGTCATCTCGAGTTACGCAGTATTTT.

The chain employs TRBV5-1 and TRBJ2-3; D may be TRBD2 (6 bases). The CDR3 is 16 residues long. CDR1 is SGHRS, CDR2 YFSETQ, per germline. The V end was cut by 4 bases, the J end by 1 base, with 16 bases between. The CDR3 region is CASSPFSGGGTDTQYF. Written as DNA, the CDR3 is TGCGCCAGCAGCCCCTTTAGTGGAGGGGGCACAGATACGCAGTATTTT.

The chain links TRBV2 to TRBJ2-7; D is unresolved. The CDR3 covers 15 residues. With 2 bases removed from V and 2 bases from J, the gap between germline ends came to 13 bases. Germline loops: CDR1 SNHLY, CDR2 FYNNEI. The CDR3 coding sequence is TGTGCCAGCAGTGAAAACTTCTTAAGCACCTACGAGCAGTACTTC. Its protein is CASSENFLSTYEQYF.

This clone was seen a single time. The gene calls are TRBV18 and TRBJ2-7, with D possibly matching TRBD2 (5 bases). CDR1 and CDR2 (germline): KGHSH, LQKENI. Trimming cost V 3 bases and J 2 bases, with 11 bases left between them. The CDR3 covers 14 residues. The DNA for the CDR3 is TGTGCCAGCTCACCTTCAGAGGGCCCCTACGAGCAGTACTTC. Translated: CASSPSEGPYEQYF.